This note documents a single T cell receptor (beta chain) sequence. The target of this receptor is not known. To prepare the library, the immunoSEQ multiplex PCR assay was applied. For the multiplex PCR, a mixture combining 60 forward primers for TCR Vbeta segments and 13 reverse primers for TCR Jbeta segments was used. A multiplex PCR assay on genomic DNA amplified the CDR3 region of rearranged TCR beta genes. Amplified TCR beta libraries were sequenced as 87-base-pair reads on the Illumina HiSeq System. For the original study's pipeline: In a later analysis, about 80 million unique TCR beta chains were counted across the 650 to 750 repertoires, and approximately 11 million of these chains were shared by at least two donors. To remove PCR and sequencing errors, raw reads were error-corrected and collapsed into unique sequences using a nearest-neighbor algorithm that merged closely related sequences. To assign V, D and J gene segments, CDR3 sequences were aligned to IMGT reference sequences. For a sequence to be retained, a match of at least six nucleotides to both a V gene segment and a J gene segment was required. A rearrangement counted as productive if the CDR3 had no stop codons and remained in frame with V and J, and every other rearrangement counted as non-productive. Following IMGT convention, CDR3 was defined as the stretch from the second conserved V-encoded cysteine up to the conserved J-encoded phenylalanine. The earlier analysis of approximately 590 of the donors excluded any sequence lacking an unambiguous match to a single V gene segment. An earlier analysis of 587 of the donors called V segments functional above 56.7% productive rearrangements and segregating when the between-donor standard deviation exceeded 5%. A statistical classification framework was developed to diagnose cytomegalovirus status using the catalog of TCR beta chain sequences. In a later analysis, TCR nucleotide sequences were compared against IMGT/GENE-DB human TR gene sequences so that V and J genes could be assigned. In a later analysis, CDR3 sequences and most-parsimonious VDJ recombination scenarios were assigned using the TCRdist pipeline. In a later analysis, each TCR beta chain was defined by its CDR3 amino acid sequence together with its V-gene family, and reads lacking a unique V-gene family were excluded. A later analysis removed 500 to 650 highly shared, low-generation-probability nucleotide sequences to deal with suspected cross-contamination and a sequencing artifact. A later analysis calculated a clonal expansion index for each public chain from normalized within-repertoire ranks of inferred template counts. In a later analysis, generation probabilities were computed using a VDJ recombination model fitted to out-of-frame rearrangements, and the results were checked against IGoR. In a later analysis, TCR-TCR, TCR-HLA and TCR-CMV co-occurrence was scored with hypergeometric tests, and a repertoire-size bias correction was applied to TCR pairs. False discovery rates were estimated in a later analysis by permuting HLA or CMV assignments 20 times. In a later analysis, co-occurring TCRs were grouped with DBSCAN, and TCRdist sequence similarity was added when clustering was performed within HLA-allele-positive subsets. Repertoires with fewer than 30,000 or more than 120,000 public chains were left out of co-occurrence clustering, as were four to six repertoires with anomalous nucleotide sharing. TCRdb mirrors the immuneACCESS table, restricted to in-frame sequences. Some clones are absent from its copies; in checked studies, under half trace to an unresolved V gene, and the reason for the others is unknown. V and J calls and clone size are those listed in that table; D and trimming were worked out from the DNA. The table kept for this sample lists approximately 120,000 clones. Clones ranked in the top ten supply approximately 1% of the sample.

The cohort was made up of 500 to 800 healthy bone marrow donors. All cohort members were sampled while nominally healthy, although unrecorded immune exposures were likely present. The donor tested CMV seronegative and was one of the 352 seronegative cohort members. Every donor gave a peripheral blood sample, and the peripheral blood mononuclear cells from that sample were used for TCR beta sequencing. Genomic DNA extraction from the blood cell samples was performed with the Qiagen DNeasy Blood Extraction Kit. The sample belongs to a study of cytomegalovirus exposure and HLA in healthy donors (dated by TCRdb to about 2017). Notes on the research overall: In an earlier analysis of about 560 of the donors, 276 Gb of sequence data and just under 120 million unique TCR beta sequences from about 179 million T cells were reported. About 280 gigabases of sequencing data and approximately 85 million unique TCR sequences were included in an early release covering under 650 HLA-typed donors. Of the roughly 400 genotyped donors, 81% fell in the genetic ancestry cluster associated with self-reported Caucasian donors. The study aimed to test whether cataloging public T cell receptors could reveal signatures of past pathogen exposure. Using immunosequencing, the study profiled T cell repertoires from about 620 subjects and related those repertoires to cytomegalovirus serostatus. A separate validation cohort of roughly 110 different subjects was used in addition to the 666-subject first cohort. High-throughput TCR immunosequencing, statistical association of individual TCRs with disease status, and machine learning were combined to predict cytomegalovirus infection status. A later analysis re-analyzed previously published TCR beta repertoires from several hundred donors and added high-resolution HLA genotyping to study TCR occurrence patterns. Rather than drawing on any new phenotypic data, the later analysis identified candidate immune exposures from TCR beta sequences and the way those sequences occurred across donors. In an earlier analysis of roughly 580 of the donors, high-throughput TCR beta sequencing was used to judge whether each TCR beta V gene segment behaved as functional or pseudogenic. Donor age, sex, ethnicity and CMV serostatus were compiled alongside the repertoire data. A later genetic analysis used genome-wide SNP genotypes for about three fifths of the 666 donors, treating that subset as a discovery cohort. All discovery cohort repertoires had been generated on a single sequencing platform. Class I and class II HLA loci were covered by the typing at four-digit resolution. Typing coverage varied by locus: about 629-630 donors for A, B, C, DRB1 and DQB1; approximately 520 for DQA1; over 600 for DPA1; fewer than 480 for DPB1. Five DR-DQ haplotypes were treated as single units for association and clustering because of strong linkage in the cohort. On average, roughly 200,000 unique TCR beta nucleotide sequences were sequenced per donor among some 420 genotyped donors of the cohort, with about 19% of those sequences being non-productive.

Study-level results and caveats: Compared with the approximately 670-donor mean, donors in an Asian-associated ancestry cluster had fewer N-insertions in productive TCRs, according to a later genetic analysis. In both the original and validation cohorts, the classifier was reported to diagnose cytomegalovirus status with high specificity and sensitivity. In vitro tests confirmed that a few of the cytomegalovirus-associated TCR beta chains recognize cytomegalovirus antigens. A later analysis found that most CMV-associated TCR beta chains appeared HLA-restricted, with HLA associations seemingly driven largely by CMV exposure. According to a later analysis, parvovirus B19, influenza, CMV and Epstein-Barr virus appeared linked to several top co-occurrence clusters. Assigning TCR associations to individual alleles was difficult when HLA alleles, especially DR and DQ, strongly co-occurred. HLA typing was unavailable for some donors at each locus, so association tests used only the typed subset. According to the authors, the approach could potentially be generalized to other disease states and immunological phenotypes. A total of some 180 TCR beta chains were listed by the study as associated with cytomegalovirus. A group of highly shared sequence variants was considered likely to be a technical artifact of the sequencing pipeline. In a later analysis, TCR association rates were found to vary across HLA loci, with the most associated TCRs seen for DRB1 alleles and the fewest for HLA-C alleles. The only immune exposure information available for the cohort was CMV serostatus. Roughly uniform sequencing depth across donors was assumed in presence/absence analyses, although this assumption may not hold. An earlier analysis of approximately 590 of the donors showed that most TCR beta V segments appeared in productive rearrangements either about 87% or about 30% of the time, which broadly matched IMGT annotations. At a false discovery rate of 0.05, a later analysis linked 15,000 to 20,000 TCR beta sequences to specific HLA alleles. This cohort had only TCR beta chains sequenced, and the lack of alpha or paired-chain data limited which features could be detected. Most TCR sequences were observed very rarely across donors, whereas some public TCRs were present in many individuals. A further reported finding was that TCR beta sequences accurately predicted the HLA-A and HLA-B alleles for most subjects in the first cohort. Linkage disequilibrium might explain the correlated functional status among segregating V segments, but an unknown experimental factor could not be excluded. Compared with equally common non-associated chains, HLA-associated TCR beta chains in a later analysis were more clonally expanded and had lower generation probabilities. V-gene and J-gene trimming of TCR beta chains was associated with a missense DCLRE1C variant in a later genetic analysis, and the association was replicated in an independent cohort. Some IMGT-functional V segments, including TRBV6-2 and TRBV6-3, could not be distinguished by the 87-base-pair reads and were therefore excluded. Because counts were too low, some 16 rarely observed V segments, including chromosome 9 orphons, were excluded from the earlier analysis of 587 of the donors.

V is cut by 4 bases and J by 0 bases, and the space between the germline ends is 3 bases. From the cysteine up to the phenylalanine, the CDR3 has a length of 13 residues. The CDR3 DNA has 39 bases and is translated from base 1. CDR1 and CDR2, per the germline V gene, are MRHNA and SNTAGT. The receptor chain draws on TRBV6-4 and TRBJ2-2; too little of a D gene remains to name it. The source material was PBMCs. This TCR came from a man between 18 and 35 years old in good health and CMV-seronegative. The CDR3 sequence is CASSASNTGELFF. The sequenced DNA is TGTGCCAGCAGTGCCTCGAACACCGGGGAGCTGTTTTTT.